This T cell receptor beta chain is from a study of T-cell memory formation after mild COVID-19 (dated by TCRdb to the early 2020s). Broadly, across the study: TCR sequence clusters from the two donors were largely donor specific. The cohort comprised two young, previously healthy adult volunteers, one female and one male. T-cell clones expanding and contracting after mild COVID-19 in a couple of donors were tracked by longitudinal TCRalpha and TCRbeta repertoire sequencing. The paper as a whole reports these results and caveats: The detection of some responding clones in pre-infection memory suggests that pre-existing cross-reactive memory T cells joined the SARS-CoV-2 response. Only a couple of mild cases were covered in the study, and larger cohorts including severe cases with pre-infection samples were considered necessary. From day 15 to 85, contracting clones showed balanced CD4/CD8 phenotypes, whereas a second wave of clones that expanded from day 15 to 37 leaned towards CD4+. Whether the second-wave clones peaking on day 37 were SARS-CoV-2 specific was not confirmed. Contracting CD4+ clones were found mainly in CM and EM memory subsets, while CD8+ clones were enriched in EMRA.

Details on this clonotype: It has no known antigen specificity. No qualities accompany the bases; no much larger clone lies one base away.

According to the germline V gene (reference sequence), CDR1 reads SEHNR and CDR2 reads FQNEAQ. Measured from the cysteine to the phenylalanine, the CDR3 is 14 residues long. Here the CDR3 DNA is all that survives: 42 bases in frame from base 1. Trimming costs V 5 bases and J 6 bases, and their ends lie 14 bases apart. Sequenced on an Illumina NovaSeq 6000. TCRalpha and TCRbeta cDNA libraries were built by 5'RACE with constant-segment primers, adding sample barcodes and unique molecular identifiers. Trizol reagent was used to extract RNA from every sample. Libraries were amplified in two PCR steps, with a second sample barcode and Illumina TruSeq adapters added in the second step. The libraries were sequenced on an Illumina NovaSeq using 2 x 150 bp paired-end reads. As for the original processing: Reads were demultiplexed and collapsed into UMI-guided consensus sequences with migec v1.2.7. Using mixcr v2.1.11, the UMI consensuses were aligned to TRA and TRB V and J templates and assembled into clonotypes. Expanded or contracted clonotypes were those called significant by both edgeR and NoisET, with noise models trained on biological replicates. For edgeR calls, the cutoffs were a false discovery rate-adjusted p below 0.01 and a log2 fold-change threshold of 1. PCA with hierarchical clustering of max-normalized trajectories of the 1000 most abundant clonotypes was used as exploratory dynamics analysis. Separately sequenced CD4+ and CD8+ repertoires were used to assign the CD4 or CD8 phenotype of responding clones. Using fastp trimming at Q25 and MiXCR clonotype assembly, TCRdb reanalyzed the public sequencing data and kept in-frame beta chains. One record per CDR3 amino acid sequence lists the most common genes and DNA. TCRdb's processing, not the authors', yielded these V and J calls. Across this sample there are approximately 180,000 distinct CDR3 sequences, with 15% to 20% seen only once. The ten largest account for just over 2% of the sample.

Ficoll-Paque density gradient centrifugation was the method used to isolate PBMCs. Sequenced material: PBMCs or a T cell subset sorted from them (not recorded which). The sequence was collected from an adult woman who had mild COVID-19 (a few samples of this study predate the infection). The sample titles of this study are shuffled in the database, so cell type and time point are left out; the donor was told from shared clones. The rearranged segments are TRBV7-9 and TRBJ2-1; the D gene assignment is ambiguous. The CDR3 region: CASSVSISTNEQFF. The sequence in DNA is TGTGCCAGCAGCGTCTCTATAAGTACCAATGAGCAGTTCTTC.